A single sample is the source of the 19 T cell receptor beta chains below, sequenced in a study of blood T cell repertoires in COVID-19. This table comes from immunoSEQ multiplex PCR, and its TCRdb copy is limited to in-frame clones, with some not included. Counted here are a few hundred thousand clones, around 88% occurring once; the ten biggest clones make up approximately 6%. The sample taken for sequencing was peripheral blood. The receptors originated from a woman aged 25 to 39 with COVID-19, enrolled during active disease.

The chain uses TRBV5-5 and TRBJ2-7, with TRBD1 matching over 10 bases. Losses at the gene ends were 4 bases for V and 4 bases for J; bases not matched to a gene: 8. The CDR3 has 15 residues. The V gene's germline CDR1 is SGHKS and CDR2 YYEKEE (reference sequence). The CDR3, as DNA: TGTGCCAGCAGCCTCTGGACAGGGGGAGGATACGAGCAGTACTTC. Its translation: CASSLWTGGGYEQYF.

The chain joins TRBV27 to TRBJ2-3; tentative D call: TRBD2 (6 bases). In germline, CDR1 is MNHEY, CDR2 SMNVEV (reference sequence). The CDR3 covers 14 residues. Trimming removed 3 bases from V and 5 bases from J, with 12 bases in between. The CDR3 DNA is TGTGCCAGCAGTTTTGTAGCGCGGGGAGATACGCAGTATTTT. Protein sequence: CASSFVARGDTQYF.

This clone has just a few counts. The V call is TRBV4-3, the J call TRBJ2-2, with D possibly matching TRBD2 (5 bases). This CDR3 contains 15 residues. With 1 base removed from V and 4 bases from J, the gap between germline ends came to 10 bases. The V gene's germline CDR1 is LGHNA and CDR2 YSLEER. The DNA of the CDR3 is TGCGCCAGCAGCCAAGGTGGTGGGAGCACCGGGGAGCTGTTTTTT. Translation gives CASSQGGGSTGELFF.

This chain joins TRBV6-5 and TRBJ1-1, with 7 bases identical to TRBD1. CDR1 and CDR2 from the germline V gene are MNHEY and SVGAGI. The CDR3 has 15 residues. With 0 bases clipped from V and 4 bases from J, the junction kept 5 bases outside the gene matches. The DNA of the CDR3 is TGTGCCAGCAGTTACTCGTCCCCAGGGGGCACTGAAGCTTTCTTT. Amino acid sequence: CASSYSSPGGTEAFF.

The chain links TRBV3-1 (or the pseudogene TRBV3-2) to TRBJ2-5; 8 nucleotides line up with TRBD2. V was clipped by 4 bases and J by 1 base; unmatched bases: 2. From germline, CDR1 is LGHDT and CDR2 YNNKEL (reference sequence). The CDR3 covers 14 residues. Written as DNA, the CDR3 is TGTGCCAGCAGCCCGGGGGGGGTCCAAGAGACCCAGTACTTC. Translation gives CASSPGGVQETQYF.

The J gene is TRBJ1-1, the V gene TRBV7-8, with a weak D call TRBD1 (6 bases). The CDR3 is 13 amino acids. CDR1 SGHVS and CDR2 FQNEAQ come from the germline V gene. V lost 5 bases to trimming and J lost 1 base, with 8 bases between them. CDR3 nucleotides: TGTGCCAGCAGCACGGACAGGAACACTGAAGCTTTCTTT. This encodes CASSTDRNTEAFF.

The CDR3 DNA reads TGTGCCAGCAGCTCTGCCGGGGGCACCGGGGAGCTGTTTTTT. Translating it yields CASSSAGGTGELFF. The chain joins TRBV13 to TRBJ2-2; the D gene is possibly TRBD2 (6 bases). Germline CDR1 is PRHDT and CDR2 is FYEKMQ (reference sequence). This CDR3 is 14 amino acids long. With 4 bases removed from V and 4 bases from J, the gap between germline ends came to 10 bases.

This sequence joins TRBV30 and TRBJ2-1; TRBD2 matches 8 bases. The CDR3 length is 12 residues. The V gene end was trimmed by 3 bases and the J gene end by 16 bases; junction bases not matched to a gene: 11. CDR1 GTSNPN and CDR2 SVGIG come from the germline V gene (reference sequence). CDR3: CAWSAGGPTTFF. For the CDR3, the DNA is TGTGCCTGGAGCGCGGGAGGCCCAACTACATTCTTC.

This rearrangement joins TRBV28 to TRBJ2-2, with 8 nucleotides matching TRBD1. The junction had 4 bases not matched to a gene; V was cut back by 4 bases and J by 0 bases. Germline V gene lookup returns CDR1 MDHEN and CDR2 SYDVKM. The CDR3 contains 16 residues. CDR3: CASSSTGDANTGELFF. The CDR3 DNA follows: TGTGCCAGCAGTTCGACAGGGGACGCGAACACCGGGGAGCTGTTTTTT.

The J gene is TRBJ1-2, the V gene TRBV6-5; 7 positions match TRBD1. The germline V gene has CDR1 MNHEY and CDR2 SVGAGI. J lost 0 bases, V lost 2 bases, and 6 bases had no gene match. The CDR3 sequence is 16 residues long. The chain's CDR3 is CASSYARGLANYGYTF. The DNA of the CDR3 is TGTGCCAGCAGTTACGCCAGGGGGTTAGCTAACTATGGCTACACCTTC.

This rearrangement joins TRBV21-1 to TRBJ1-2; the table gives TRBD1 as D, unverified against the DNA. TRBV21-1 is marked as a pseudogene. The CDR3 has 14 amino acids. The CDR3, as DNA: TGTGCCAGCAGCCCAGGGGGCTGGTATGAAGGCTACACCTTC. It is translated as CASSPGGWYEGYTF.

This clone was seen more than once but under ten times. The junction and the germline gene differ at one end; a read error may be behind it. This rearrangement joins TRBV7-7 to TRBJ2-5, with 7 bases identical to TRBD2. The CDR3 covers 15 residues. Germline lookup yields CDR1 SSHAT and CDR2 FNYEAQ (reference sequence). CDR3 amino acids: CASSLNWGGQETQYF. In DNA, the CDR3 is TGTGCTAGCAGCTTAAACTGGGGGGGGCAAGAGACCCAGTACTTC.

This clone turned up a few times. The V gene is TRBV19, the J gene TRBJ1-1, with D uncertain. CDR3 length: 13 residues. From germline, CDR1 is LNHDA and CDR2 SQIVND (reference sequence). The V and J ends lost 1 base and 5 bases respectively, with 8 bases between them. CDR3 sequence (DNA): TGTGCCAGTAGTATAGGCCTGCGGACTGAAGCTTTCTTT. As protein: CASSIGLRTEAFF.

This chain uses TRBV3-1 (or the pseudogene TRBV3-2) with TRBJ2-3, with D perhaps matching TRBD1 (5 bases). The V end lost 4 bases, the J end lost 4 bases, and 6 bases lay between the germline ends. The length of the CDR3 is 12 residues. Germline lookup yields CDR1 LGHDT and CDR2 YNNKEL (reference sequence). The CDR3 DNA reads TGTGCCAGCAGCCGGGGCGCAGATACGCAGTATTTT. Amino acid sequence: CASSRGADTQYF.

The V gene is TRBV5-1, the J gene TRBJ2-1, with a possible D match to TRBD1 (7 bases). This CDR3 has 17 residues. Germline loops: CDR1 SGHRS, CDR2 YFSETQ. The V end lost 4 bases, the J end lost 9 bases, and 26 bases lay between the germline ends. In nucleotides, the CDR3 is TGCGCCAGCAGCACCGACAGGGCCGATCCGATGGAGGGTGAGCAGTTCTTC. Translation gives CASSTDRADPMEGEQFF.

V is TRBV10-3 and J is TRBJ2-1; maybe TRBD1 (6 bases). Trimming took off 10 bases at V and 3 bases at J, with 16 bases between the two ends. Germline loops: CDR1 ENHRY, CDR2 SYGVKD. This CDR3 spans 14 amino acids. The CDR3 spells CATTAGTYYNEQFF. The CDR3 region has the DNA TGTGCCACCACGGCTGGGACATACTACAATGAGCAGTTCTTC.

The chain has TRBV4-3 and TRBJ1-1; D uncertain. V lost 0 bases and J lost 5, with 7 bases in between. This CDR3 is 13 amino acids long. In germline, CDR1 is LGHNA, CDR2 YSLEER. The CDR3 sequence: CASSQEYNTEAFF. Written as DNA, the CDR3 is TGCGCCAGCAGCCAAGAGTATAATACTGAAGCTTTCTTT.

The CDR3 bases are TGTGCCAGCTCACAATCGGATGAGCAGTTCTTC. Translated: CASSQSDEQFF. The chain couples TRBV18 to TRBJ2-1; D ambiguous. The CDR3 runs 11 residues. Looked up from germline, CDR1 is KGHSH and CDR2 is LQKENI. V was pared by 4 bases and J by 8 bases, with 6 bases between.

This clone was detected a few times. This sequence joins TRBV5-1 and TRBJ2-1; 12 nucleotides line up with TRBD2. Germline CDR1 SGHRS, CDR2 YFSETQ. This CDR3 contains 15 residues. V was clipped by 3 bases and J by 8 bases; unmatched bases: 6. Here the CDR3 reads CASSSTSGGYDEQFF. CDR3 coding DNA: TGCGCCAGCAGCTCTACTAGCGGGGGGTACGATGAGCAGTTCTTC.